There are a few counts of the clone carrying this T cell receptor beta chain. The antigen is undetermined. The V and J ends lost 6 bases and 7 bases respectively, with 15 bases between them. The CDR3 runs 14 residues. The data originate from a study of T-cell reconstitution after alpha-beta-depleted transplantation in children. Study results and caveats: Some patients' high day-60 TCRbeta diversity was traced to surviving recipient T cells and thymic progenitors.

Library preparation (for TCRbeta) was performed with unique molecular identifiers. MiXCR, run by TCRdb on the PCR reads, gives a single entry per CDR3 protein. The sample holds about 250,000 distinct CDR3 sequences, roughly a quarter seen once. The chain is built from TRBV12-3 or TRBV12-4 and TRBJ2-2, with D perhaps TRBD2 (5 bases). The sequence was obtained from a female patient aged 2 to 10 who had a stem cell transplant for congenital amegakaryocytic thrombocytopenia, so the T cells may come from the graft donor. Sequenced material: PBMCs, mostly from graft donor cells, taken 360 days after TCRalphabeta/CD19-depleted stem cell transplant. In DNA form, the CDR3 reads TGTGCCAGCAGGGTGGCCGGGGTACTCGGGGAGCTGTTTTTT. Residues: CASRVAGVLGELFF.